This is a list of T cell receptor beta chains from one sample in a study of post-analysis software for immune sequencing data. TCRdb ran MiXCR on the PCR reads and lists one entry per CDR3 protein. The sample lists a few hundred thousand distinct CDR3 sequences, approximately 34% occurring once. The sequenced material came from blood. Receptors originate from a girl between 5 and 17 years old with multiple sclerosis. Both conserved end residues are part of each CDR3. D genes are given only for firm matches. The listing skips clone size in some rows; elsewhere it reads once, few, many or a size class.

j_call v_call clone_size d_call cdr3_nt cdr3_aa
TRBJ2-5 TRBV20-1 . TRBD2 TGCAGTGCTATGAGACCAGCGGGAGGGCCCCGAGAGACCCAGTACTTC CSAMRPAGGPRETQYF
TRBJ2-3 TRBV9 . . TGTGCCAGCAGCGTAGGGGCGGGGCCAACATATACGCAGTATTTT CASSVGAGPTYTQYF
TRBJ2-3 TRBV3-1 many TRBD2 TGTGCCAGCAGCCAAGAACGACCCTCTCGACTAGCGGGAGCAACAGATACGCAGTATTTT CASSQERPSRLAGATDTQYF
TRBJ1-2 TRBV6-5 . . TGTGCCAGCAGTCCCGGACCCTGGGGCTACACCTTC CASSPGPWGYTF
TRBJ2-3 TRBV4-2 many TRBD2 TGTGCCAGCAGCCCGACTAGCGGGAGAGAAGATACGCAGTATTTT CASSPTSGREDTQYF
TRBJ1-1 TRBV7-2 . TRBD1 TGTGCCAGCAGCCGAGCCCGACAGGGTTTAGCCACTGAAGCTTTCTTT CASSRARQGLATEAFF
TRBJ1-2 TRBV4-3 . TRBD1 TGCGCCAGCAGCCAAGATTGGCACAGGGGTGGCTACACCTTC CASSQDWHRGGYTF
TRBJ2-3 TRBV5-1 many . TGCGCCAGCAGCTTACCCGGGAAGAGGACAGATACGCAGTATTTT CASSLPGKRTDTQYF
TRBJ2-7 TRBV3-1 many TRBD1 TGTGCCAGCAGCCACGGGACAGGGGGATCCTCCGAGCAGTACTTC CASSHGTGGSSEQYF
TRBJ1-3 TRBV9 . TRBD1 TGTGCCAGCAGCGAACAGGGGCCTCCTGGAAACACCATATATTTT CASSEQGPPGNTIYF
TRBJ1-1 TRBV18 . TRBD1 TGTGCCAGCTCACCCCGACAGGGGGATTACACTGAAGCTTTCTTT CASSPRQGDYTEAFF
TRBJ2-6 TRBV6-5 . . TGTGCCAGCAGTAACTACGGGGGAGCTGGGGCCAACGTCCTGACTTTC CASSNYGGAGANVLTF
TRBJ2-3 TRBV15 few TRBD1 TGTGCCACCAGCGGAGCTATGAGGGGGCTCATTAGCACAGATACGCAGTATTTT CATSGAMRGLISTDTQYF
TRBJ2-5 TRBV29-1 once TRBD2 TGCAGCGTTGAAGTCGGGACTAGTCAACAAGAGACCCAGTACTTC CSVEVGTSQQETQYF
TRBJ2-2 TRBV20-1 few TRBD2 TGCAGTGCTAGACTAGCGGGAGTAGGTACCGGGGAGCTGTTTTTT CSARLAGVGTGELFF
TRBJ2-2 TRBV20-1 . . TGCAGTGCTAGACTGGCGTCCAAGGCCGGGGAGCTGTTTTTT CSARLASKAGELFF
TRBJ1-1 TRBV27 . TRBD1 TGTGCCAACAGTTTATCGGCAGGGGGTAGGAACACTGAAGCTTTCTTT CANSLSAGGRNTEAFF
TRBJ2-5 TRBV6-4 many TRBD2 TGTGCCAGCAGTGACCTAGCGGGGGCCCAGTACTTC CASSDLAGAQYF
TRBJ1-1 TRBV13 . . TGTGCCAGCAGCTTAATGCAGGGAAAAACTGAAGCTTTCTTT CASSLMQGKTEAFF
TRBJ2-5 TRBV2 . . TGTGCCGGCAGTGGATTGAGGTCAGAGACCCAGTACTTC CAGSGLRSETQYF
TRBJ2-1 TRBV10-3 many TRBD2 TGTGCCATCAGTGAGATTGGCGGGAGGGGCAATGAGCAGTTCTTC CAISEIGGRGNEQFF
TRBJ1-2 TRBV18 many TRBD1 TGTGCCAGCTCACCCGGACAGGTCGGCTATGGCTACACCTTC CASSPGQVGYGYTF
TRBJ2-7 TRBV27 . TRBD2 TGTGCCAGCAGTCACCTCTCAGCGGGAGTATCAAGTCGGACCTACGAGCAGTACTTC CASSHLSAGVSSRTYEQYF
TRBJ2-3 TRBV2 few TRBD2 TGTGCCAGCAGTGTTACGGGGGGGGGAGGAGATACGCAGTATTTT CASSVTGGGGDTQYF
TRBJ1-1 TRBV20-1 few . TGCAGTGCTTTAGATCCGCAGGGCGTAGTGAACACTGAAGCTTTCTTT CSALDPQGVVNTEAFF
TRBJ1-6 TRBV27 many . TGTGCCAGCACCCGGGGGAATTCACCCCTCCACTTT CASTRGNSPLHF
TRBJ1-4 TRBV27 many . TGTGCCAGCATGGACGGAACTAATGAAAAACTGTTTTTT CASMDGTNEKLFF
TRBJ2-3 TRBV15 . . TGTGCCGCCAGCAGAGTATCGAACTCCGGCGGGGTCGAGGTCACAGATACGCAGTATTTT CAASRVSNSGGVEVTDTQYF
TRBJ1-1 TRBV11-2 few . TGTGCCAGCAGCTTAGCTCACTCCAAGGGGAAAATGAACACTGAAGCTTTCTTT CASSLAHSKGKMNTEAFF
TRBJ1-5 TRBV12-3/TRBV12-4 . . TGTGCCAGCAGTCCACACGGCGGGGAACATAGCAATCAGCCCCAGCATTTT CASSPHGGEHSNQPQHF
TRBJ2-3 TRBV5-1 many . TGCGCCAGTAGCGGTGACACAGATACGCAGTATTTT CASSGDTDTQYF
TRBJ2-1 TRBV7-8 many TRBD2 TGTGCCAGCAGCTTAGGTCTCGGGACTAGCGGGAGATTCGCCTACAATGAGCAGTTCTTC CASSLGLGTSGRFAYNEQFF
TRBJ2-3 TRBV5-5 . . TGTGCCAGCAGCTTTGAAACAGGGACGCAGTATTTT CASSFETGTQYF